The 7 T cell receptor beta chains listed next were all sequenced from one sample in a study of blood T cells in healthy people across ages. A J-beta primer mix and a sample-barcoded 5' primer were used in a second PCR of about 7 to 12 cycles. MiXCR, run by TCRdb on the 5' RACE reads, gives a single entry per CDR3 protein. Here the sample spans about 830,000 distinct CDR3 sequences, roughly 64% being singletons. The source material was blood. Receptor source: a man aged 25 to 40 in good health.

The CDR3 DNA reads TGTGCCAGCAGTTTATCCGCTATCCTTGGAGGGGCCAACGTCCTGACTTTC. Residues: CASSLSAILGGANVLTF. The chain combines TRBV27 with TRBJ2-6; no firm D call. Trimming removed 0 bases at V and 4 bases at J, with 13 bases between. The CDR3 has 17 residues. Germline V gene sequence: CDR1 MNHEY, CDR2 SMNVEV (reference sequence).

This clonotype was seen a few times. V gene TRBV20-1 combines with J gene TRBJ2-7; 8 bases fit TRBD2. Unmatched junction bases numbered 7, after V lost 3 bases and J lost 3 bases. Per the germline V gene, CDR1 is DFQATT and CDR2 is SNEGSKA (reference sequence). The CDR3 consists of 14 residues. In nucleotides, the CDR3 is TGCAGTGCTAGGGTCCGGGAGGGATTCTACGAGCAGTACTTC. Its protein product is CSARVREGFYEQYF.

This clonotype has just one count. The chain couples TRBV11-2 to TRBJ2-1, with TRBD2 identical over 7 bases. The V gene's germline CDR1 is SGHAT and CDR2 FQNNGV. J was trimmed by 10 bases and V by 5 bases; bases with no gene match: 5. The length of the CDR3 is 12 residues. CDR3 protein: CASSAGAGEQFF. The CDR3 DNA is TGTGCCAGCAGCGCGGGAGCTGGGGAGCAGTTCTTC.

This rearrangement joins TRBV20-1 to TRBJ2-3; the D gene is possibly TRBD1 (6 bases). Germline-derived CDR1 and CDR2 are DFQATT and SNEGSKA (reference sequence). Trimming took off 4 bases at V and 5 bases at J, with 16 bases between the two ends. This CDR3 has 14 amino acids. The CDR3 DNA is TGCAGTGCTAAAAGAGGGGGTGCGAAAGATACGCAGTATTTT. As protein: CSAKRGGAKDTQYF.

The gene calls are TRBV7-9 and TRBJ2-5; either TRBD1 or TRBD2 may fit D (6 bases each). The ends were cut back, 11 bases at V and 0 bases at J, with 19 bases in the middle. The CDR3 consists of 15 residues. Looked up from germline, CDR1 is SEHNR and CDR2 is FQNEAQ (reference sequence). CDR3 protein: CAGTHREDDQETQYF. The CDR3 nucleotides are TGTGCCGGAACCCACAGGGAGGATGACCAAGAGACCCAGTACTTC.

The rearrangement links TRBV28 to TRBJ2-5; TRBD1 matches at 8 bases. Germline V gene lookup returns CDR1 MDHEN and CDR2 SYDVKM. This CDR3 has 14 amino acids. With 4 bases clipped from V and 7 bases from J, the junction kept 8 bases outside the gene matches. The CDR3 nucleotides are TGTGCCAGCAGTTCCCTACGACAGGGGCCGACCCAGTACTTC. Amino acids: CASSSLRQGPTQYF.

This chain joins TRBV9 and TRBJ2-5; D is unresolved. With 0 bases removed from V and 4 bases from J, the gap between germline ends came to 13 bases. Germline loops: CDR1 SGDLS, CDR2 YYNGEE. This CDR3 has 15 residues. The CDR3 reads CASSVGAGGRETQYF. DNA of the CDR3: TGTGCCAGCAGCGTAGGGGCAGGCGGCCGAGAGACCCAGTACTTC.